The present T cell receptor (beta chain) was sequenced within a study of T cells after yellow fever vaccination. This clonotype has just a few counts. A single record per CDR3 protein comes from TCRdb applying MiXCR to the 5' RACE reads. The profile covers around 500,000 distinct CDR3 sequences, with about a fifth appearing a single time and approximately 16% taken by the ten largest. The TCR comes from a man aged 18-30 years who received the YFV17D yellow fever vaccine. The sequenced sample was PBMCs, obtained more than 20 days after the first yellow fever vaccination.

The CDR3 DNA reads TGTGCCAGCAGCGGACAGGGGGCAAGGAATGAGCAGTTCTTC. Its translation is CASSGQGARNEQFF. The chain links TRBV6-1 to TRBJ2-1; 11 bases align to TRBD1. This CDR3 is built from 14 residues. CDR1 and CDR2 from the germline V gene are MNHNS and SASEGT. V shed 6 bases and J 7 bases; nucleotides not matched to a gene: 5.